The 5 T cell receptor beta chains listed next were all sequenced from one sample in a study of CD8 T cells in Susac syndrome. After extraction with the RNeasy kit, roughly 0.45 to 1 ug of the RNA was reverse transcribed using random hexamers. TCRdb fed the immunoSEQ multiplex PCR reads into MiXCR, producing one record per CDR3 protein. Among about 430,000 distinct CDR3 sequences listed, approximately 85% were seen once. The source material was CD8+ T cells from PBMCs. The receptor source for this set is a human donor with multiple sclerosis.

This clonotype has a handful of counts. This chain joins TRBV6-1 and TRBJ2-5, with 8 bases fitting TRBD2. The CDR3 extends over 14 amino acids. J lost 5 bases, V lost 0 bases, and 2 bases had no gene match. Looked up from germline, CDR1 is MNHNS and CDR2 is SASEGT. In DNA, the CDR3 is TGTGCCAGCAGTGAAGCCGGGAGGGGGGAGACCCAGTACTTC. Its translation: CASSEAGRGETQYF.

The genes are TRBV27 and TRBJ2-1; D might be TRBD1 (6 bases). The V gene's germline CDR1 is MNHEY and CDR2 SMNVEV (reference sequence). This CDR3 region has 13 residues. Trimming pared 3 bases from V and 10 bases from J, leaving 13 bases between. This CDR3 reads CASSFGQGTEQFF. The CDR3 DNA is TGTGCCAGCAGTTTCGGTCAGGGGACGGAGCAGTTCTTC.

The rearrangement links TRBV5-8 to TRBJ2-1; 7 nucleotides line up with TRBD1. The trim removed 8 bases at V and 0 bases at J, leaving 11 bases unmatched. CDR1 is SGHTS and CDR2 is YDEGEE in the germline V gene. CDR3 length equals 16 residues. The CDR3 protein is CASRTGPLSSYNEQFF. Written as DNA, the CDR3 is TGTGCCAGTCGGACAGGCCCGCTGAGCTCCTACAATGAGCAGTTCTTC.

The rearrangement uses TRBV7-9 and TRBJ1-1; D call uncertain. CDR1 is SEHNR, CDR2 FQNEAQ, per germline (reference sequence). This CDR3 has 12 amino acids. Deletions cut 1 base from V and 3 bases from J, with 3 bases between. CDR3 region: CASSLEYTEAFF. In DNA form, the CDR3 reads TGTGCCAGCAGCTTAGAGTACACTGAAGCTTTCTTT.

The chain employs TRBV6-1 and TRBJ2-1; D gene ambiguous. V lost 2 bases to trimming and J lost 5 bases, with 10 bases between them. From germline, CDR1 is MNHNS and CDR2 SASEGT. The CDR3 has 14 residues. Here the CDR3 reads CASSELKGNNEQFF. The CDR3 region has the DNA TGTGCCAGCAGTGAACTAAAGGGTAACAATGAGCAGTTCTTC.